A single TCR beta chain is shown here with its context. Its cognate antigen is unknown. This CDR3 region has 13 residues. Germline V gene sequence: CDR1 SGHVS, CDR2 FNYEAQ. V lost 4 bases, J lost 8 bases, and 11 bases lay in between. Profiling relied on immunoSEQ multiplex PCR, and the TCRdb table lists in-frame clones only, not all of them. The sample has just over 60,000 clones, around 79% seen once. Unstimulated naive, memory, effector memory and TEMRA subsets from a few donor pairs underwent sequencing. The sample originates from a study of siplizumab effects on memory and regulatory T cells. Whole-study findings and limits: With siplizumab, mappable alloreactive CD4+ clones averaged approximately 70% Treg-derived, versus around 30% in controls. Most proliferating CD4+ or CD8+ clones, roughly 80-96%, had no naive or memory assignment.

The gene calls are TRBV7-6 and TRBJ2-2, with D maybe TRBD2 (5 bases). The TCR was taken from a human donor in good health. The sample was memory CD4+ T cells sorted from blood. The CDR3 is CASSYGESGELFF. CDR3 nucleotides: TGTGCCAGCAGCTACGGGGAATCGGGGGAGCTGTTTTTT.